This TCR beta chain derives from a study of early T cells in non-severe SARS-CoV-2 infection. Study as a whole: Alpha and beta chains were unpaired, from unsorted whole-blood bulk RNA. Study-wide points: VDJdb matching, biased toward anti-spike CD8 responses, missed private and CD4 specificities.

Germline V gives CDR1 LGHNA, CDR2 YNFKEQ. The ends were cut back, 1 base at V and 7 bases at J, with 19 bases in the middle. CDR3 length: 16 residues. Individual cDNA molecules each received unique molecular identifiers attached to them. MiXCR, run by TCRdb on the 5' RACE reads, gives a single entry per CDR3 protein. The table shows around 76,000 distinct CDR3 sequences, with roughly 12% occurring only once. Remarks on this clonotype: The antigen is unknown.

Material: whole blood. The receptor comes from an adult who was a healthcare worker with PCR-confirmed SARS-CoV-2 infection or an uninfected control (not recorded which). This chain connects TRBV4-2 to TRBJ2-5; possible D gene TRBD2, 7 bases. CDR3 nucleotide sequence: TGTGCCAGCAGCCAAGGCGGTCCACGGGGGGCAGGGACCCAGTACTTC. This sequence encodes CASSQGGPRGAGTQYF.